The entry below describes one T cell receptor beta chain. What it recognizes is unknown. It was with 60 Vbeta and 13 Jbeta primers that the PCR ran. Sequencing was performed with immunoSEQ multiplex PCR; in TCRdb, only in-frame clones are kept and a portion is missing. The repertoire holds 150,000 or so clones, roughly 77% seen once, with approximately 8% in the top ten. Trimming removed 4 bases from V and 5 bases from J, with 16 bases in between. The CDR3 covers 14 residues. The germline V gene encodes CDR1 SGDLS and CDR2 YYNGEE. The data stem from a study of cytomegalovirus exposure and HLA in healthy donors. Study-wide findings and caveats: Most sequenced TCRs were rare (though some public TCRs occurred in many donors). In a later analysis, several top co-occurrence clusters appeared linked to parvovirus B19, influenza, CMV and Epstein-Barr virus. A list of 164 TCR beta chains associated with cytomegalovirus was given. Upon later analysis, HLA-associated TCR beta chains proved more clonally expanded than other, equally common chains.

The chain uses TRBV9 and TRBJ2-7, with TRBD1 as a possible D gene (5 bases). Input material: PBMCs. The origin of this receptor is a man aged 25 to 40 in good health and CMV-seropositive. CDR3 sequence reads: CASSPFQGLDEQYF. The CDR3 nucleotides read TGTGCCAGCAGCCCCTTCCAGGGTCTGGACGAGCAGTACTTC.